Below, 15 T cell receptor beta chains from the same sample are listed, as sequenced in a study of blood T cell repertoires in COVID-19. Clones were sequenced by immunoSEQ multiplex PCR, and TCRdb holds only the in-frame ones, with some missing. The sample lists over 200,000 clones; around 86% were seen once. Sequenced sample: peripheral blood. Receptors were obtained from a woman in her 30s who had recovered from COVID-19.

This clone was detected a few times. The V call is TRBV7-9, the J call TRBJ2-2, with TRBD1 identical over 9 bases. Losses at the gene ends were 5 bases for V and 3 bases for J; bases not matched to a gene: 7. Germline-derived CDR1 and CDR2 are SEHNR and FQNEAQ (reference sequence). There are 16 residues in the CDR3. The CDR3 sequence: CASSPRTGVYTGELFF. In DNA, the CDR3 is TGTGCCAGCAGCCCTCGGACAGGGGTCTACACCGGGGAGCTGTTTTTT.

This clone was detected once. The chain couples TRBV4-3 to TRBJ2-2; 11 bases are shared with TRBD2. Trimming took 2 bases from V and 2 from J; bases not matched to a gene: 4. Germline CDR1 reads LGHNA; CDR2 reads YSLEER. The CDR3 is made up of 17 amino acids. The CDR3 coding sequence is TGCGCCAGCAGCCAACATAGCGGGGGGGCAAACACCGGGGAGCTGTTTTTT. Protein sequence: CASSQHSGGANTGELFF.

V and J are TRBV27 and TRBJ2-1; 8 bases line up with TRBD1. Germline assignment: CDR1 MNHEY and CDR2 SMNVEV (reference sequence). This CDR3 comprises 13 residues. With 11 bases clipped from V and 6 bases from J, the junction kept 9 bases outside the gene matches. The CDR3 DNA is TGTGCCGCAGGCCGGACAGGGTTCAATGAGCAGTTCTTC. Protein sequence: CAAGRTGFNEQFF.

The gene calls are TRBV27 and TRBJ2-3, with D maybe TRBD1 (6 bases). V lost 2 bases and J 6 bases, leaving 12 bases between the germline ends. The CDR3 contains 14 residues. CDR1 and CDR2 (germline): MNHEY, SMNVEV (reference sequence). CDR3 sequence (DNA): TGTGCCAGCAGTTTAGGGGGCAAGGCGGATACGCAGTATTTT. Protein: CASSLGGKADTQYF.

The V gene is TRBV6-5, the J gene TRBJ1-4, with a possible D match to TRBD1 (5 bases). The V gene lost 0 bases and the J gene lost 5 bases, with 13 bases spanning the gap. The germline gives CDR1 MNHEY, CDR2 SVGAGI. The CDR3 runs to 16 residues. CDR3 loop: CASSYSRGTANEKLFF. For the CDR3, the DNA is TGTGCCAGCAGTTACTCCCGCGGGACTGCAAATGAAAAACTGTTTTTT.

V and J are TRBV5-1 and TRBJ2-3; D ambiguous. Trimming shortened V by 3 bases and J by 2 bases, and 16 bases separated the two germline ends. The CDR3 contains 16 residues. Per germline, CDR1 SGHRS and CDR2 YFSETQ. The CDR3 here is CASSSAQNLITDTQYF. DNA of the CDR3: TGCGCCAGCAGCTCCGCACAGAATCTAATCACAGATACGCAGTATTTT.

CDR3 bases: TGTGCCAGCAGCCCCTTGCGGGGGAACAATGAGCAGTTCTTC. Amino acids: CASSPLRGNNEQFF. The V call is TRBV11-3, the J call TRBJ2-1; 7 bases are shared with TRBD2. The V gene end was trimmed by 5 bases and the J gene end by 5 bases; junction bases not matched to a gene: 6. The CDR3 totals 14 residues. Germline V gene sequence: CDR1 SGHNT, CDR2 YENEEA.

The rearrangement joins TRBV6-5 to TRBJ1-1; D may be TRBD1 (6 bases). V was clipped by 6 bases and J by 1 base, with 12 bases between them. CDR1 MNHEY and CDR2 SVGAGI come from the germline V gene. The CDR3 totals 14 residues. As DNA, the CDR3 is TGTGCCAGCAGCCGGGGGGGCAGGAACACTGAAGCTTTCTTT. Its translation: CASSRGGRNTEAFF.

The V gene is TRBV4-3, the J gene TRBJ1-2; TRBD1 might be the D (6 bases). Germline V gene sequence: CDR1 LGHNA, CDR2 YSLEER. CDR3 length equals 15 residues. V was cut by 0 bases and J by 2 bases, with 10 bases left in between. CDR3 amino acids: CASSQDWQGNYGYTF. The DNA for the CDR3 is TGCGCCAGCAGCCAAGATTGGCAGGGGAACTATGGCTACACCTTC.

The chain joins TRBV15 to TRBJ1-1; 9 positions match TRBD1. After removal of 5 bases from V and 0 bases from J, the junction contained 4 bases not matched to a gene. The germline V gene encodes CDR1 LNHNV and CDR2 YYDKDF (reference sequence). The CDR3 has 15 residues. The CDR3 bases are TGTGCCACCAGCGGTGGACAGGGGATGAACACTGAAGCTTTCTTT. Protein: CATSGGQGMNTEAFF.

V gene TRBV13 combines with J gene TRBJ2-1; a weak D match, TRBD2 (5 bases). The CDR3 length is 15 residues. CDR1 is PRHDT and CDR2 is FYEKMQ in the germline V gene (reference sequence). The ends were cut back, 5 bases at V and 0 bases at J, with 11 bases in the middle. The CDR3 DNA reads as TGTGCCAGCAGCGACACGGGGAACTCCTACAATGAGCAGTTCTTC. It is translated as CASSDTGNSYNEQFF.

This chain uses TRBV7-2 with TRBJ2-7; possibly TRBD2 for D (6 bases). Trimming cost V 1 base and J 6 bases, with 10 bases left between them. CDR1 is SGHTA and CDR2 is FQGNSA in the germline V gene. The CDR3 loop spans 13 amino acids. CDR3 in DNA: TGTGCCAGCAGCTTAGGACTAGGGCGCGAGCAGTACTTC. Translation: CASSLGLGREQYF.

The chain joins TRBV10-1 to TRBJ2-5; no firm D call. V lost 7 bases to trimming and J lost 1 base, with 7 bases between them. The CDR3 spans 12 residues. Germline-derived CDR1 and CDR2 are WNHNN and SYGVQD (reference sequence). CDR3 bases: TGCGCCAGCAATTCGGGCCAAGAGACCCAGTACTTC. Translation: CASNSGQETQYF.

This clone was detected once. This chain links TRBV7-7 with TRBJ2-1, with 13 bases matching TRBD2. The CDR3 covers 15 residues. CDR1 and CDR2 from the germline V gene are SSHAT and FNYEAQ (reference sequence). V shed 5 bases and J 10 bases; nucleotides not matched to a gene: 8. The CDR3 region is CASSPGLAGPGEQFF. DNA of the CDR3: TGTGCCAGCAGCCCGGGACTAGCGGGGCCGGGAGAGCAGTTCTTC. The whole variable domain, remainder taken from reference TRBV7-7 and TRBJ2-1, is GAGVSQSPRYKVTKRGQDVTLRCDPISSHATLYWYQQALGQGPEFLTYFNYEAQPDKSGLPSDRFSAERPEGSISTLTIQRTEQRDSAMYRCASSPGLAGPGEQFFGPGTRLTVL.

The V gene is TRBV7-9, the J gene TRBJ1-3; 7 bases fit TRBD1. The CDR3 totals 16 residues. The V segment lost 4 bases and the J segment 2 bases; nucleotides outside the gene matches: 8. Germline V gene lookup returns CDR1 SEHNR and CDR2 FQNEAQ (reference sequence). CDR3 bases: TGTGCCAGCAGCTCTCGACAGGGAGCCCCTGGAAACACCATATATTTT. It translates to CASSSRQGAPGNTIYF.